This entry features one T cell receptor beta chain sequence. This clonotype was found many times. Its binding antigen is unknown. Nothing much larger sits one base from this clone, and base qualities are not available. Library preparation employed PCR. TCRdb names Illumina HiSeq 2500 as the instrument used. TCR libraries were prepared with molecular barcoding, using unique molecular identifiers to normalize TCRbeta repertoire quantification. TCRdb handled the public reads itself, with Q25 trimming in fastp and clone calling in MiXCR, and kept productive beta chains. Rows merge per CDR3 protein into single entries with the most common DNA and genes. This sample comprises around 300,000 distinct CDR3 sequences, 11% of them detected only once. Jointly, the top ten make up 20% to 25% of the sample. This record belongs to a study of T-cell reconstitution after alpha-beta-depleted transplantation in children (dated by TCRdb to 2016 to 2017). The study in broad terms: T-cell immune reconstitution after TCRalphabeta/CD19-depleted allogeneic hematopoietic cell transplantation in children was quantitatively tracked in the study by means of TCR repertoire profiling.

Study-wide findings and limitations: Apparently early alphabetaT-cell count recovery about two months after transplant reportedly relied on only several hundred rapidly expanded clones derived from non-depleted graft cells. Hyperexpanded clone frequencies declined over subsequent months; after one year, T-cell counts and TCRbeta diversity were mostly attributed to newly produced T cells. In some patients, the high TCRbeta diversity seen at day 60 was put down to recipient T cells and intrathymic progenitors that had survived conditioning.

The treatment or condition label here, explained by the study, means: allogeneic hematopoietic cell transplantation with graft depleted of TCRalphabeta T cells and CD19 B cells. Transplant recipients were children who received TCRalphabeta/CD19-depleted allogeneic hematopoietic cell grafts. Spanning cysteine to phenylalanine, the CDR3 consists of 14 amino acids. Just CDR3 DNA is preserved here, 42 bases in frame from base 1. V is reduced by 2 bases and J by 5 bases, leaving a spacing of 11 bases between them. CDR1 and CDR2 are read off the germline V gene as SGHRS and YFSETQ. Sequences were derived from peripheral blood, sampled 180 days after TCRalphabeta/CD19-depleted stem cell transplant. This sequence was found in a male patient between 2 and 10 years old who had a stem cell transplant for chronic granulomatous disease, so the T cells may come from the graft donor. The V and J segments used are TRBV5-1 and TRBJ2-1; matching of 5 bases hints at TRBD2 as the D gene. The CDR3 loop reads CASSFDPGNNEQFF. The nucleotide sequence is TGCGCCAGCAGCTTTGATCCGGGAAACAATGAGCAGTTCTTC.